This is a list of T cell receptor beta chains from one sample in a study of cytotoxic CD8 clonotypes in ibrutinib-treated CLL. Sequenced by immunoSEQ multiplex PCR; TCRdb stores in-frame clones only, minus some. This sample carries roughly 56,000 clones, 71% of them seen once, and the ten largest clones take around 42%. The sequenced sample was PBMCs, obtained after 12 months of ibrutinib treatment. These receptors came from a human donor with chronic lymphocytic leukemia. Both conserved end residues are part of each CDR3. D genes are given only for firm matches. Expanded clones are given a class, and other clones once, few, many or no size at all.

NA	NA	TRBV5-1	TRBJ2-5	CASSLVGQAAETQYF	TGCGCCAGCAGCTTGGTAGGCCAGGCTGCGGAGACCCAGTACTTC
NA	NA	TRBV28	TRBJ2-7	CASSLLFGGQQTYEQYF	TGTGCCAGCAGTTTGCTATTCGGGGGACAGCAAACCTACGAGCAGTACTTC
NA	few	TRBV27	TRBJ2-7	CASSLGGFNEQYF	TGTGCCAGCAGTTTAGGGGGTTTCAACGAGCAGTACTTC
NA	NA	TRBV7-9	TRBJ2-1	CASSLDMGIANEQFF	TGTGCCAGCAGCTTAGATATGGGGATTGCCAATGAGCAGTTCTTC
TRBD1	NA	TRBV7-9	TRBJ1-3	CASSLAGQGARGNTIYF	TGTGCCAGCAGCTTAGCCGGACAGGGGGCGAGGGGAAACACCATATATTTT
NA	NA	TRBV28	TRBJ1-5	CASSFRGSHQPQHF	TGTGCCAGCAGTTTTAGGGGGTCACATCAGCCCCAGCATTTT
TRBD1	NA	TRBV27	TRBJ2-1	CASSLTGTAHYNEQFF	TGTGCCAGCAGTTTGACCGGGACAGCCCATTACAATGAGCAGTTCTTC
TRBD2	NA	TRBV11-2	TRBJ2-1	CASSYTAGPTYNEQFF	TGTGCCAGCAGCTACACAGCGGGACCTACCTACAATGAGCAGTTCTTC
NA	NA	TRBV7-9	TRBJ2-1	CASTKPEGEQFF	TGTGCCAGCACAAAACCAGAGGGTGAGCAGTTCTTC
TRBD2	NA	TRBV9	TRBJ2-1	CASSATLSFSGRIPSYNEQFF	TGTGCCAGCAGCGCCACCTTGTCATTTAGCGGGAGAATCCCATCCTACAATGAGCAGTTCTTC
TRBD1	NA	TRBV7-2	TRBJ2-7	CASSLWAGGYEQYF	TGTGCCAGCAGCTTATGGGCAGGGGGCTACGAGCAGTACTTC
NA	few	TRBV5-4	TRBJ2-1	CASSLDPSSYNEQFF	TGTGCCAGCAGCTTGGACCCGAGCTCCTACAATGAGCAGTTCTTC
TRBD1	NA	TRBV6-6	TRBJ2-3	CASSPVSGQGQNTQYF	TGTGCCAGCAGTCCCGTCTCGGGACAGGGTCAGAATACGCAGTATTTT
TRBD2	NA	TRBV7-2	TRBJ2-1	CASSLIPGGQDEQFF	TGTGCCAGCAGCTTAATCCCGGGAGGGCAGGATGAGCAGTTCTTC
TRBD2	NA	TRBV19	TRBJ2-1	CASSLPSLAGKDNEQFF	TGTGCCAGTAGTCTCCCTAGCCTAGCGGGTAAAGATAATGAGCAGTTCTTC
NA	few	TRBV7-2	TRBJ2-1	CASSYRGWGPFF	TGTGCCAGCAGTTATAGAGGGTGGGGTCCGTTCTTC
TRBD1	NA	TRBV5-4	TRBJ2-2	CASSSGQFTGELFF	TGTGCCAGCAGCTCGGGACAGTTCACCGGGGAGCTGTTTTTT
TRBD1	NA	TRBV28	TRBJ2-1	CASTDRPNEQFF	TGTGCCAGCACGGACAGGCCTAATGAGCAGTTCTTC
NA	NA	TRBV15	TRBJ1-4	CATSGGSGGEKLFF	TGTGCCACCAGCGGAGGGTCCGGCGGTGAAAAACTGTTTTTT
TRBD2	NA	TRBV7-8	TRBJ2-7	CASSFGTSFPGGQYF	TGTGCCAGCAGCTTCGGGACTAGTTTCCCAGGAGGGCAGTACTTC
TRBD2	NA	TRBV6-5	TRBJ2-7	CASSFSGRASEQYF	TGTGCCAGCAGTTTTAGCGGGAGGGCCTCCGAGCAGTACTTC
NA	NA	TRBV5-6	TRBJ2-6	CASSFLQGFAGANVLTF	TGTGCCAGCAGCTTTCTCCAGGGATTCGCTGGGGCCAACGTCCTGACTTTC
TRBD2	NA	TRBV10-2	TRBJ2-3	CASRQGLAGITDTQYF	TGCGCCAGCAGACAGGGACTAGCGGGAATAACAGATACGCAGTATTTT
NA	NA	TRBV6-5	TRBJ1-1	CASSYVGDTEAFF	TGTGCCAGCAGTTACGTCGGGGACACTGAAGCTTTCTTT
NA	NA	TRBV6-5	TRBJ1-1	CASSATGWTEAFF	TGTGCCAGCAGTGCCACAGGGTGGACTGAAGCTTTCTTT
NA	once	TRBV9	TRBJ1-2	CASSDNRDGRIKGYGYTF	TGTGCCAGCAGCGACAACCGGGACGGCCGCATAAAAGGGTATGGCTACACCTTC
TRBD1	NA	TRBV30	TRBJ1-3	CAWTGGLFGNTIYF	TGTGCCTGGACAGGGGGTCTTTTTGGAAACACCATATATTTT
NA	NA	TRBV5-1	TRBJ1-2	CASYSGIGYGYTF	TGCGCCAGCTACTCAGGGATAGGATATGGCTACACCTTC
NA	NA	TRBV14	TRBJ2-7	CASSHHSGLEQYF	TGTGCCAGCAGCCATCACTCAGGGTTGGAGCAGTACTTC
NA	NA	TRBV19	TRBJ2-7	CASSIFGTMTTYEQYF	TGTGCCAGTAGTATATTTGGGACGATGACAACCTACGAGCAGTACTTC
NA	few	TRBV28	TRBJ1-2	CASSIGTQSYTF	TGTGCCAGCAGTATCGGGACACAGAGCTACACCTTC
TRBD1	NA	TRBV2	TRBJ2-7	CASSVDRGPYEQYF	TGTGCCAGCAGTGTCGACAGGGGTCCCTACGAGCAGTACTTC
TRBD1	NA	TRBV6-1	TRBJ1-5	CAGGTGDQPQHF	TGTGCCGGGGGGACAGGGGATCAGCCCCAGCATTTT
NA	NA	TRBV5-1	TRBJ1-1	CASSRQDANTEAFF	TGCGCCAGCAGCCGACAGGACGCGAACACTGAAGCTTTCTTT
NA	NA	TRBV2	TRBJ1-5	CASSAGYNQPQHF	TGTGCCAGCAGTGCAGGGTACAATCAGCCCCAGCATTTT
NA	NA	TRBV6-1	TRBJ2-7	CASSGQSYEQYF	TGTGCCAGCTCCGGACAGTCCTACGAGCAGTACTTC
NA	NA	TRBV6-5	TRBJ1-1	CAARDPNTEAFF	TGTGCCGCCCGAGACCCTAACACTGAAGCTTTCTTT
NA	NA	TRBV7-2	TRBJ1-1	CASKTPGGTEAFF	TGTGCCAGCAAGACTCCTGGGGGCACTGAAGCTTTCTTT
TRBD1	NA	TRBV30	TRBJ1-3	CAWSPGTAGNTIYF	TGTGCCTGGAGCCCCGGGACAGCTGGAAACACCATATATTTT